One and the same sample provided the 25 T cell receptor beta chains below, sequenced in a study of blood T cells in healthy people across ages. Using a J-beta primer mix together with a sample-barcoded 5' primer, a second PCR was run for roughly 6 to 12 cycles. TCRdb processed the 5' RACE reads anew with MiXCR; each CDR3 protein has one entry. The top ten hold about 22% of the sample, which has about 720,000 distinct CDR3 sequences, 22% seen once. The material sequenced was blood. All receptors come from a man aged 70-80 years in good health.

The V and J genes are TRBV30 and TRBJ2-1, with D unclear. V was trimmed by 3 bases and J by 5 bases, leaving 8 bases between them. The CDR3 has 12 amino acids. Germline assignment: CDR1 GTSNPN and CDR2 SVGIG (reference sequence). DNA for the CDR3: TGTGCCTGGAGCCGCCTAAACAATGAGCAGTTCTTC. As protein: CAWSRLNNEQFF.

This clonotype was found a few times. V gene TRBV24-1 combines with J gene TRBJ2-1, with D possibly matching TRBD2 (5 bases). Trimming cost V 4 bases and J 2 bases, with 8 bases left between them. CDR3 length: 14 amino acids. Germline V CDR1 and CDR2: KGHDR, SFDVKD. The CDR3: CATSEPGAYNEQFF. The CDR3 coding sequence is TGTGCCACCAGTGAACCCGGGGCCTACAATGAGCAGTTCTTC.

This clonotype was counted between two and nine times. As DNA, the CDR3 is TGCAGTGCTAGAGTGTGGAGTGGGAATAACTATGGCTACACCTTC. Encoded protein: CSARVWSGNNYGYTF. V is TRBV20-1 and J is TRBJ1-2; no clear D gene. With 1 base removed from V and 1 base from J, the gap between germline ends came to 13 bases. The CDR3 contains 15 residues. Germline V gene data show CDR1 as DFQATT and CDR2 as SNEGSKA (reference sequence).

This clonotype was observed a few times. V and J are TRBV27 and TRBJ2-1; D not certain. The DNA end lines up better with TRBJ2-5; the J call may be wrong. The CDR3 sequence is 13 residues long. CDR1 is MNHEY and CDR2 is SMNVEV in the germline V gene (reference sequence). CDR3 in amino acids: CASSSATVATQYF. DNA for the CDR3: TGTGCCAGCAGTTCCGCGACGGTGGCGACCCAGTACTTC.

This clonotype showed up just a few times. V usage is TRBV6-2 or TRBV6-3 and J usage is TRBJ2-7; D remains unclear. The CDR3 has 11 residues. V was cut by 8 bases and J by 6 bases, with 11 bases left in between. CDR1 and CDR2 from the germline V gene are MNHEY and SVGEGT. The CDR3 DNA reads as TGTGCCAGCGGTTGGACGCGCGAGCAGTACGTC. It yields the protein CASGWTREQYV.

This clonotype has a handful of counts. The chain links TRBV9 to TRBJ1-4; 8 nucleotides align to TRBD1. The J segment lost 8 bases and the V segment lost 3 bases, leaving 12 bases of the junction unmatched. The CDR3 runs 16 residues. Germline V gene lookup returns CDR1 SGDLS and CDR2 YYNGEE. CDR3 residues: CASSEGTGRIKEKLFF. The CDR3 DNA reads as TGTGCCAGCAGCGAGGGGACAGGAAGGATAAAAGAAAAACTGTTTTTT.

This clonotype was observed a few times. This chain links TRBV14 with TRBJ1-6; no firm D call. V dropped 0 bases and J dropped 5 bases, with 11 bases sitting between them. The length of the CDR3 is 16 residues. The germline gives CDR1 SGHDN, CDR2 FVKESK. Here the CDR3 reads CASSQERVRNNSPLHF. The CDR3 nucleotides are TGTGCCAGCAGCCAAGAGAGGGTTCGGAATAATTCACCCCTCCACTTT. Drawing the rest from reference TRBV14 and TRBJ1-6, the complete variable domain is EAGVTQFPSHSVIEKGQTVTLRCDPISGHDNLYWYRRVMGKEIKFLLHFVKESKQDESGMPNNRFLAERTGGTYSTLKVQPAELEDSGVYFCASSQERVRNNSPLHFGNGTRLTVT.

This clonotype was counted between two and nine times. V gene TRBV5-1 combines with J gene TRBJ2-1; 13 bases fit TRBD2. The CDR3 totals 16 residues. The junction had 3 bases not matched to a gene; V was cut back by 2 bases and J by 4 bases. Germline V CDR1 and CDR2: SGHRS, YFSETQ. The CDR3 protein is CASSFMTSGRYNEQFF. As DNA, the CDR3 is TGCGCCAGCAGCTTCATGACTAGCGGGAGGTACAATGAGCAGTTCTTC.

This chain joins TRBV4-1 and TRBJ2-3; a possible D gene is TRBD2 (6 bases). The CDR3 has 16 amino acids. Germline V gives CDR1 MGHRA, CDR2 YSYEKL. The germline V and J ends were trimmed by 0 bases and 3 bases, with 13 bases remaining between them. The CDR3 bases are TGCGCCAGCAGCCAAGACGGGCGACTAGGGACAGATACGCAGTATTTT. Translation gives CASSQDGRLGTDTQYF.

This chain links TRBV28 with TRBJ1-1; D is uncertain. Trimming cost V 4 bases and J 3 bases, with 9 bases left between them. The germline V gene encodes CDR1 MDHEN and CDR2 SYDVKM. The CDR3 consists of 13 residues. As DNA, the CDR3 is TGTGCCAGCAGTTCAGGAACCTACACTGAAGCTTTCTTT. It yields the protein CASSSGTYTEAFF.

The table lists this clonotype with a few counts. The V call is TRBV6-2 or TRBV6-3, the J call TRBJ2-3; D uncertain. This CDR3 spans 12 amino acids. Trimming took off 6 bases at V and 2 bases at J, with 6 bases between the two ends. Germline V gene sequence: CDR1 MNHEY, CDR2 SVGEGT. CDR3 sequence (DNA): TGTGCCAGCAGCCTGCACACAGATACGCAGTATTTT. Protein sequence: CASSLHTDTQYF.

The J gene is TRBJ2-5, the V gene TRBV12-3 or TRBV12-4, with TRBD2 matching 13 bases. This CDR3 is built from 15 residues. The V segment lost 6 bases and the J segment 5 bases; nucleotides outside the gene matches: 6. The chain's CDR3 is CASRSLGLAGETQYF. The CDR3 bases are TGTGCCAGCAGAAGTTTGGGACTAGCGGGGGAGACCCAGTACTTC.

There are a few counts of this clonotype. This chain links TRBV20-1 with TRBJ2-3; TRBD2 matches at 7 bases. CDR1 is DFQATT and CDR2 is SNEGSKA in the germline V gene (reference sequence). The CDR3 contains 15 residues. The trim removed 5 bases at V and 5 bases at J, leaving 13 bases unmatched. As DNA, the CDR3 is TGCAGTGCTGGCCTAGCGGCACTTAAAGAAGATACGCAGTATTTT. This translates into CSAGLAALKEDTQYF.

The chain joins TRBV20-1 to TRBJ2-4; the match to TRBD2 covers 10 bases. From germline, CDR1 is DFQATT and CDR2 SNEGSKA (reference sequence). This CDR3 contains 16 residues. After removal of 4 bases from V and 5 bases from J, the junction contained 11 bases not matched to a gene. The CDR3 is CSATVPMSGGENIQYF. The CDR3 DNA reads as TGCAGTGCTACCGTCCCGATGAGCGGGGGGGAAAACATTCAGTACTTC.

As concerns this clonotype: A junction end diverges from the germline sequence, so it may reflect a read error. V usage is TRBV12-3 or TRBV12-4 and J usage is TRBJ1-2; no clear D. This CDR3 is 13 amino acids long. The CDR3 DNA is TGTGCCAGCAGCTACTCAAACTCCCGAGGCTGCACCTTC. Encoded protein: CASSYSNSRGCTF.

This clonotype was seen a handful of times. CDR3 sequence reads: CSARDMREADTQYF. In nucleotides, the CDR3 is TGCAGTGCTAGAGATATGCGGGAGGCGGATACGCAGTATTTT. V and J are TRBV20-1 and TRBJ2-3; 8 bases match TRBD2. From germline, CDR1 is DFQATT and CDR2 SNEGSKA (reference sequence). V dropped 0 bases and J dropped 6; count of bases not matched to a gene: 5. The CDR3 has 14 residues.

V and J are TRBV9 and TRBJ2-3; D is tentatively TRBD1 or TRBD2 (6 bases each). Germline lookup yields CDR1 SGDLS and CDR2 YYNGEE. V shed 2 bases and J shed 4 bases, with 14 bases lying between them. The CDR3 extends over 15 amino acids. The CDR3 here is CASSVFEGGSDTQYF. The CDR3 coding sequence is TGTGCCAGCAGCGTCTTCGAGGGGGGATCAGATACGCAGTATTTT. The full variable domain, with the rest looked up from reference TRBV9 and TRBJ2-3, is DSGVTQTPKHLITATGQRVTLRCSPRSGDLSVYWYQQSLDQGLQFLIQYYNGEERAKGNILERFSAQQFPDLHSELNLSSLELGDSALYFCASSVFEGGSDTQYFGPGTRLTVL.

The rearrangement links TRBV5-1 to TRBJ2-2; 8 nucleotides agree with TRBD1. Looked up from germline, CDR1 is SGHRS and CDR2 is YFSETQ. V gave up 1 base and J gave up 3 bases; unmatched junction bases: 2. The CDR3 sequence is 15 residues long. CDR3 nucleotides: TGCGCCAGCAGCTTGTTACAGGGGGACACCGGGGAGCTGTTTTTT. Translated: CASSLLQGDTGELFF.

V and J are TRBV20-1 and TRBJ2-7, with a weak D call TRBD2 (6 bases). V was pared by 3 bases and J by 4 bases, with 16 bases between. CDR1 DFQATT and CDR2 SNEGSKA come from the germline V gene (reference sequence). There are 14 residues in the CDR3. CDR3 coding DNA: TGCAGTGCTAGGGACACCGACGGACTATACGAGCAGTACTTC. This translates into CSARDTDGLYEQYF.

In this sample, this clonotype turned up a few times. V gene TRBV21-1 combines with J gene TRBJ2-1; the D call in the table, TRBD1, was not verified against the DNA. The end of the DNA is better explained by TRBJ2-5, so the J call may be wrong. TRBV21-1 is a pseudogene. The CDR3 has 15 amino acids. In DNA, the CDR3 is TGTGCCAGCAGCAAACCACCAGGGGGCTTAGAGACCCAGTACTTC. Translation gives CASSKPPGGLETQYF.

This clonotype has more than one count but fewer than ten. The chain employs TRBV30 and TRBJ1-5; 7 bases are a match to TRBD1. The CDR3 covers 13 residues. The V segment lost 3 bases and the J segment 7 bases; nucleotides outside the gene matches: 6. In germline, CDR1 is GTSNPN, CDR2 SVGIG (reference sequence). CDR3 amino acids: CAWSDRAGQPQHF. The CDR3 nucleotides are TGTGCCTGGAGCGACAGGGCAGGACAGCCCCAGCATTTT.

The V call is TRBV7-9, the J call TRBJ1-5; D remains unclear. CDR3 length: 12 residues. CDR1 is SEHNR and CDR2 is FQNEAQ in the germline V gene (reference sequence). Trimming removed 0 bases from V and 9 bases from J, with 6 bases in between. The CDR3 spells CASSLAGGPQHF. CDR3 DNA: TGTGCCAGCAGCTTAGCAGGAGGGCCCCAGCATTTT.

This clonotype was seen repeatedly, ten times or more. Here the CDR3 reads CSARVGPTISGANVLTF. The CDR3 DNA is TGCAGTGCTAGGGTCGGCCCGACGATATCTGGGGCCAACGTCCTGACTTTC. This chain links TRBV20-1 with TRBJ2-6, with D unclear. CDR1 and CDR2 (germline): DFQATT, SNEGSKA (reference sequence). V shed 3 bases and J shed 1 base, with 16 bases lying between them. The CDR3 consists of 17 residues.

The J gene is TRBJ2-1, the V gene TRBV20-1; perhaps TRBD1 as D (5 bases). The germline V and J ends were trimmed by 3 bases and 4 bases, with 10 bases remaining between them. CDR1 is DFQATT, CDR2 SNEGSKA, per germline (reference sequence). The length of the CDR3 is 13 residues. The CDR3 is CSARSRVYNEQFF. In nucleotides, the CDR3 is TGCAGTGCTAGGAGCAGGGTATACAATGAGCAGTTCTTC.

The chain is built from TRBV7-2 and TRBJ2-7, with 10 bases identical to TRBD1. This CDR3 has 13 amino acids. Germline CDR1 SGHTA, CDR2 FQGNSA. J lost 8 bases, V lost 5 bases, and 6 bases had no gene match. The CDR3 protein is CASSVPTGGKQYF. The CDR3 DNA sequence: TGTGCCAGCAGCGTTCCGACAGGGGGCAAGCAGTACTTC.